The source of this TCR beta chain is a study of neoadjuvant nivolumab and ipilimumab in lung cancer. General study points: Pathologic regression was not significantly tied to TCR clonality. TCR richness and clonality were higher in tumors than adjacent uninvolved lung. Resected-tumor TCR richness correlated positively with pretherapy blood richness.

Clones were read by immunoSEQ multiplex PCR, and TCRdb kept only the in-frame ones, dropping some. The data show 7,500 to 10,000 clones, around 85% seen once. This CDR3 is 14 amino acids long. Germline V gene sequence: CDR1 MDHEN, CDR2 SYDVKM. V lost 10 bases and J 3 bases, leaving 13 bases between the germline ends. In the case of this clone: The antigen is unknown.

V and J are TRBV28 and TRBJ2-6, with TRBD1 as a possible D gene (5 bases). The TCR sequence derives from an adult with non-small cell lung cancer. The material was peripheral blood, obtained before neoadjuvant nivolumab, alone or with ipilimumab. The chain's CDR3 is CATSQGGGANVLTF. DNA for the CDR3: TGTGCCACCAGCCAGGGCGGTGGGGCCAACGTCCTGACTTTC.